The clone carrying this TCR beta chain was recorded a few times. The antigen is not known. V was shortened by 7 bases and J by 0 bases, with 15 bases between the two germline ends. This CDR3 comprises 15 residues. Each CDR3 protein gets one entry after TCRdb re-called the reads with MiXCR. The table has about 770,000 distinct CDR3 sequences, approximately 32% seen once. The data were obtained in a study of T cell repertoires in cytomegalovirus infection. Turning to the study itself: Indicated by public TCR beta signatures were CMV infection and matching HLA type. The study's findings and limits: HLA-C-restricted CMV clonotypes gave the most frequent clonotype in two of eight donors.

Material: cultured CD8+ T cells from PBMCs, obtained from culture after CMV antigen stimulation. The sequence derives from a human donor in good health (CMV status not recorded). Some clones in this sample may be carry-over from other donors' samples. J is TRBJ1-1 and V is TRBV12-3 or TRBV12-4; D remains unclear. The CDR3 bases are TGTGCCAGCACCAACGCTGGGCACCTGAACACTGAAGCTTTCTTT. This sequence encodes CASTNAGHLNTEAFF.